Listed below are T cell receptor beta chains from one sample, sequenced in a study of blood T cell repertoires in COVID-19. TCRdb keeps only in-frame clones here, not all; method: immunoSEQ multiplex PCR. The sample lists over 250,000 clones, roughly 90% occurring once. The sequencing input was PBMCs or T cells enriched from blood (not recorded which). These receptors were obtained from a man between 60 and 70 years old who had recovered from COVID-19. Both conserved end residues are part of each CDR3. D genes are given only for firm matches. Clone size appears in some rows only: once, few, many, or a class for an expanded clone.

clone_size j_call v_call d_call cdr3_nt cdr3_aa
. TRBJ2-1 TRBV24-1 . TGTGCCACCAGTGATTCCGGGACAAACAATGAGCAGTTCTTC CATSDSGTNNEQFF
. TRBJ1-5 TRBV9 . TGTGCCAGCAGCGTCTCCGGACAGAGCAATCAGCCCCAGCATTTT CASSVSGQSNQPQHF
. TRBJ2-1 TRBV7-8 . TGTGCCAGCAGCTTAGCGCAGGCTGAGCAGTTCTTC CASSLAQAEQFF
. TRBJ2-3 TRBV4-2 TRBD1 TGTGCCAGCAGCCAAGAACAGGGGGCGTGGACAGATACGCAGTATTTT CASSQEQGAWTDTQYF
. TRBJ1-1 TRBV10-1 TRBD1 TGCGCCAGCAGACCCGACAGGGTGGACACTGAAGCTTTCTTT CASRPDRVDTEAFF
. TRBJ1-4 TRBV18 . TGTGCCAGCTCACCGGACAGCGAAAAACTGTTTTTT CASSPDSEKLFF
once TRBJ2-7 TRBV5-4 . TGTGCCAGCAGCCTGGACGGTCGCTCCTACGAGCAGTACTTC CASSLDGRSYEQYF
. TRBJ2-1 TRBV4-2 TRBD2 TGTGCCAGCAGCCAAGAAGGGACTAGCGGGAACAATGAGCAGTTCTTC CASSQEGTSGNNEQFF
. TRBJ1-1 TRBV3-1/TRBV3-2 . TGTGCCAGCAGTCAAGATAGCAACACTGAAGCTTTCTTT CASSQDSNTEAFF
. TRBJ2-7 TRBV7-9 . TGTGCCAGTTCTACCTACGAGCAGTACTTC CASSTYEQYF
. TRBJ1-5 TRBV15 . TGTGCCACCAGCAGGTCTCAGGGAAATCAGCCCCAGCATTTT CATSRSQGNQPQHF
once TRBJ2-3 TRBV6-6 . TGTGCCAGCAGTTACTTGGGCGGGGATAGCGGAGATACGCAGTATTTT CASSYLGGDSGDTQYF
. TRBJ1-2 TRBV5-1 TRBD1 TGCGCCAGCAGCACGGGGACAGGGTGGGACTATGGCTACACCTTC CASSTGTGWDYGYTF
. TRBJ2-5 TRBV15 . TGTGCCACCAGCAGAGGAGGTTTGGGCCAAGAGACCCAGTACTTC CATSRGGLGQETQYF
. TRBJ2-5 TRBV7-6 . TGTGCCAGCAGCTTAGAGTGGCGGGGACAAGAGACCCAGTACTTC CASSLEWRGQETQYF
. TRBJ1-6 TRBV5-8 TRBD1 TGTGCCAGCAGCTTAGGCACAGGGACAGGGAATTCACCCCTCCACTTT CASSLGTGTGNSPLHF
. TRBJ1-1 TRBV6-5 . TGTGCCAGCAGTTACGGCCCCATAGCTAACACTGAAGCTTTCTTT CASSYGPIANTEAFF
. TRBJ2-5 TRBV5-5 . TGTGCCAGCAGCTTGGCCATTGAGACCCAGTACTTC CASSLAIETQYF
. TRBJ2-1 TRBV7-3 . TGTGCCAGCAGCTTATTCGGAGGAAATGAGCAGTTCTTC CASSLFGGNEQFF
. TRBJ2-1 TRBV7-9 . TGTGCCAGCAGCTTAGACGGGAGTAATGAGCAGTTCTTC CASSLDGSNEQFF
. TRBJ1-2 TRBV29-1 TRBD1 TGCAGCGTTCCCACGGCTGCAGGGGGGTATGGCTACACCTTC CSVPTAAGGYGYTF
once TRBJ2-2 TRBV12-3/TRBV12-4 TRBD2 TGTGCCAGCACCACGAGGGAGGGCGGGGAGCTGTTTTTT CASTTREGGELFF
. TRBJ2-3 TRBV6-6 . TGTGCCAGCGGCCGGGGTACAGATACGCAGTATTTT CASGRGTDTQYF
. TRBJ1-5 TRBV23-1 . TGCGCCAGCAGTCAATCAGGCAGGGGTTGCAATCAGCCCCAGCATTTT CASSQSGRGCNQPQHF
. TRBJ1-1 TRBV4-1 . TGCGCCAGCAGCCAAACCCGACAGCACACTGAAGCTTTCTTT CASSQTRQHTEAFF
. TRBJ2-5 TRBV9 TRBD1 TGTGCCAGCCAGGGGGTTGGGGAGACCCAGTACTTC CASQGVGETQYF
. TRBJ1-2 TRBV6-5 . TGTGCCAGCAGTTACTCTGGGGGCGGCTACACCTTC CASSYSGGGYTF
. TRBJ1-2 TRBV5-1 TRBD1 TGCGCCAGCAGCTTGGATGGGACAGTTAACTATGGCTACACCTTC CASSLDGTVNYGYTF
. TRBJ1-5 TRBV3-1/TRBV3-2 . TGTGCCAGCAGCGCTGCGGGCCCTTATAGCAATCAGCCCCAGCATTTT CASSAAGPYSNQPQHF
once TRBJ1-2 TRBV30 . TGTGCCTGGAGTGCCCTCGGGGGGCTGTTTGGCTACACCTTC CAWSALGGLFGYTF
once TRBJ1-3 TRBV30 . TGTGCATCCCAGGGTATCTCTGGAAACACCATATATTTT CASQGISGNTIYF
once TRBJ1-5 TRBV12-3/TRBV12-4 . TGTGCCAGCAGTTTATCAGGGAATCAGCCCCAGCATTTT CASSLSGNQPQHF
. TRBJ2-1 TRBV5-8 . TGTGCCAGCAGCTTGGATCCAGAGGACCCTACTAGTACCCGCGATGAGCAGTTCTTC CASSLDPEDPTSTRDEQFF
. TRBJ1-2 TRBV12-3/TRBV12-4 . TGTGCCAGCAGTTTTGGTCTTGGAGGTGGCTACACCTTC CASSFGLGGGYTF
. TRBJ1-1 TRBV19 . TGTGCCAGTAAGAGTGCGCTATACACTGAAGCTTTCTTT CASKSALYTEAFF
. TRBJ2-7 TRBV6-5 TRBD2 TGTGCCAGCAGTAACTCCCTAGCGGGGGCCTACGAGCAGTACTTC CASSNSLAGAYEQYF
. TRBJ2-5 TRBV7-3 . TGTGCCAGCAGCTTAACGGCAATGGAGACCCAGTACTTC CASSLTAMETQYF
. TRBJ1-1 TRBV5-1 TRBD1 TGCGCCAGCAGCGACCCAGGGGGCACTGAAGCTTTCTTT CASSDPGGTEAFF
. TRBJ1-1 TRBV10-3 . TGTGCCCTCCGCCGAGGCTTGAACACTGAAGCTTTCTTT CALRRGLNTEAFF
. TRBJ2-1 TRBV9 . TGTGCCAGCAGCCGGGGATTCTCCTACAATGAGCAGTTCTTC CASSRGFSYNEQFF
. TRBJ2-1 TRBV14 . TGTGCCAGCAGCCAAGACAGGGATCTCAATGAGCAGTTCTTC CASSQDRDLNEQFF
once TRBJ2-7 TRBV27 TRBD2 TGTGCCAGCAGACCTCGTTCCCGGACTAGCCCATTCTACGAGCAGTACTTC CASRPRSRTSPFYEQYF
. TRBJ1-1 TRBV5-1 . TGCGCCAGCAGCTTGGGGCGGGGGCTCGCTGAAGCTTTCTTT CASSLGRGLAEAFF
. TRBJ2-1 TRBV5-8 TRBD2 TGTGCCAGCAGCTTGGGGGCTAGCGGGGTTTACAATGAGCAGTTCTTC CASSLGASGVYNEQFF
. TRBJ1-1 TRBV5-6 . TGTGCCAGCAGCTTGTGGTACAGGCAGAACACTGAAGCTTTCTTT CASSLWYRQNTEAFF
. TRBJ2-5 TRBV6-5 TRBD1 TGTGCCAGCAGTAGAGCTTCAGGGGGACGGGAGACCCAGTACTTC CASSRASGGRETQYF
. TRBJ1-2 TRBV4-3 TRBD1 TGCGCCAGCAGCCCGAGACAGGGGAACGGCTATGGCTACACCTTC CASSPRQGNGYGYTF
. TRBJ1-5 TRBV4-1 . TGCGCCAGCAGCCAAGATCCGCAGGGACACCAGCCCCAGCATTTT CASSQDPQGHQPQHF